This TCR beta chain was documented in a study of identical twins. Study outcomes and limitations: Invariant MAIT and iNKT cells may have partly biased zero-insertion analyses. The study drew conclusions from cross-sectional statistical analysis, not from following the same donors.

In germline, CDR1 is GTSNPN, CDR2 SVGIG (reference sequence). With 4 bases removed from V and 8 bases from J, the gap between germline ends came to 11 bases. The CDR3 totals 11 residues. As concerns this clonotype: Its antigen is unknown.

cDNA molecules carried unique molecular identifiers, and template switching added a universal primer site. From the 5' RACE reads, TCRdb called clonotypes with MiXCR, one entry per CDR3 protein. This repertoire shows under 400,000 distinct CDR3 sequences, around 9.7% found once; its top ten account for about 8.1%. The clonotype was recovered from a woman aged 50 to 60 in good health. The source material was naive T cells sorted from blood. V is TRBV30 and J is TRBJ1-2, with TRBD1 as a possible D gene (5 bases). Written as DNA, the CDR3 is TGTGCCTGGAACTTGGGACGGGGCTACACCTTC. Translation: CAWNLGRGYTF.